What follows is one T cell receptor beta chain and its context. This sample was taken from a study of blood T cell repertoires in COVID-19. About the study: Specimens from acute and convalescent COVID-19 originated in the United States, Italy and Spain.

How the authors handled the data: Amplification of reference gene primers provided the estimated nucleated cell counts. Produced via immunoSEQ multiplex PCR; TCRdb's table is partial and in-frame only. The V and J calls and clone size were taken over from that table, and D and trimming were inferred from the DNA. The table shows 190,000 or so clones, with 89% occurring only once. Germline V lookup: CDR1 GTSNPN, CDR2 SVGIG (reference sequence). J gave up 7 bases and V 4 bases, and 12 bases lay outside the gene matches. This CDR3 is built from 15 residues. This clonotype was obtained from a middle-aged man with acute or convalescent COVID-19. The chain couples TRBV30 to TRBJ2-3; 9 bases are a match to TRBD2. Sequencing was performed on peripheral blood. The CDR3 DNA reads TGTGCCTGGAATTTAGCGGGGGTGGGGTCGCATACGCAGTATTTT. It translates to CAWNLAGVGSHTQYF.